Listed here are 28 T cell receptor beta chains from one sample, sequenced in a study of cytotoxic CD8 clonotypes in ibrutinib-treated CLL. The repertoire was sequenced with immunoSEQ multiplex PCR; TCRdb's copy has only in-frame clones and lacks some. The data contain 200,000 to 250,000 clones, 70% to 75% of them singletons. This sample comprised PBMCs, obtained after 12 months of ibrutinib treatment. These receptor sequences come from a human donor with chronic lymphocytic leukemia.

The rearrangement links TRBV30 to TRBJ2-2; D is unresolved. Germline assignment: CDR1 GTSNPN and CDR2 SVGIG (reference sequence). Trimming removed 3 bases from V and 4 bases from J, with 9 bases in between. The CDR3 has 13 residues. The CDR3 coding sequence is TGTGCCTGGAGCCCTCAGCCCACCGGGGAGCTGTTTTTT. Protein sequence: CAWSPQPTGELFF.

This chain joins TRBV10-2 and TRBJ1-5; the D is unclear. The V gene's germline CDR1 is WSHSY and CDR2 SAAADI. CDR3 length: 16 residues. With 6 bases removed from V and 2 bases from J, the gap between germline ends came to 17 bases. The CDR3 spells CASRLRPKLGNQPQHF. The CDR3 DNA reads TGCGCCAGCAGGCTTCGGCCGAAGCTAGGCAATCAGCCCCAGCATTTT.

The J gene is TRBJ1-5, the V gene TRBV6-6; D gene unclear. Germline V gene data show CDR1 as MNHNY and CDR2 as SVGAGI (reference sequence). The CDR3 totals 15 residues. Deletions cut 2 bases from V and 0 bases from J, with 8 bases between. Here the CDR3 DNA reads TGTGCCAGCAGTTACAATATGTATAGCAATCAGCCCCAGCATTTT. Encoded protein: CASSYNMYSNQPQHF.

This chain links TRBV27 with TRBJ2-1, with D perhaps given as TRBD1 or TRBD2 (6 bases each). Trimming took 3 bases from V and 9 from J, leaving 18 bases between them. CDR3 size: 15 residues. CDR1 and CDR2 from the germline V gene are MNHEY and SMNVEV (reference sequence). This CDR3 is CASSFEGVRDSEQFF. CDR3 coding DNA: TGTGCCAGCAGTTTCGAGGGGGTGCGGGATAGTGAGCAGTTCTTC.

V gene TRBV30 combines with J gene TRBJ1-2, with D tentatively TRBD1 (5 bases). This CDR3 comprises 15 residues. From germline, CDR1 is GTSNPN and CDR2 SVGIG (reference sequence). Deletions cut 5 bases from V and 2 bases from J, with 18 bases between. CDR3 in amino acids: CAWVREIGLNYGYTF. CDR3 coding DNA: TGTGCCTGGGTCAGGGAAATCGGTCTCAACTATGGCTACACCTTC. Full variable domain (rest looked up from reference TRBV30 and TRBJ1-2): SQTIHQWPATLVQPVGSPLSLECTVEGTSNPNLYWYRQAAGRGLQLLFYSVGIGQISSEVPQNLSASRPQDRQFILSSKKLLLSDSGFYLCAWVREIGLNYGYTFGSGTRLTVV.

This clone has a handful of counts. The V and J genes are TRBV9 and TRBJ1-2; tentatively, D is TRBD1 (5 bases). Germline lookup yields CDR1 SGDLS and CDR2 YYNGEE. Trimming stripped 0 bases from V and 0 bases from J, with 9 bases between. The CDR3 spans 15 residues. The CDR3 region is CASSVGQGPNYGYTF. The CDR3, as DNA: TGTGCCAGCAGCGTAGGGCAGGGACCTAACTATGGCTACACCTTC. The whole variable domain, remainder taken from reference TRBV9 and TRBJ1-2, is DSGVTQTPKHLITATGQRVTLRCSPRSGDLSVYWYQQSLDQGLQFLIQYYNGEERAKGNILERFSAQQFPDLHSELNLSSLELGDSALYFCASSVGQGPNYGYTFGSGTRLTVV.

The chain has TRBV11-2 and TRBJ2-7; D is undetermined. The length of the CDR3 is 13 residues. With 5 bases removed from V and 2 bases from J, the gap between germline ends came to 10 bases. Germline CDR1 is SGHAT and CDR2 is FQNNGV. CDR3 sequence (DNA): TGTGCCAGCAGCCTGGACGTTACCTACGAGCAGTACTTC. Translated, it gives CASSLDVTYEQYF.

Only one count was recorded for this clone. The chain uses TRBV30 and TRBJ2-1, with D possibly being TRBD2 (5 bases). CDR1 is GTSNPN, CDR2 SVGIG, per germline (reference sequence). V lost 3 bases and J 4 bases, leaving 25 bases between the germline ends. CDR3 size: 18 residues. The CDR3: CAWSTIGRRSSSYNEQFF. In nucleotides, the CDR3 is TGTGCCTGGAGCACCATAGGAAGGAGGTCTTCCTCTTACAATGAGCAGTTCTTC.

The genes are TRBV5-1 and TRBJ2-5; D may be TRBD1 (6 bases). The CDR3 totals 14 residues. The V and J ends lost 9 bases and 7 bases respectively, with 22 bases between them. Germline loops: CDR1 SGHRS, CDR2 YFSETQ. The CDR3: CATQLGQNFGTQYF. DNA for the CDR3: TGCGCCACTCAGCTGGGACAAAACTTTGGGACCCAGTACTTC. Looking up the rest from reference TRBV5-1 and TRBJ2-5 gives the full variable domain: KAGVTQTPRYLIKTRGQQVTLSCSPISGHRSVSWYQQTPGQGLQFLFEYFSETQRNKGNFPGRFSGRQFSNSRSEMNVSTLELGDSALYLCATQLGQNFGTQYFGPGTRLLVL.

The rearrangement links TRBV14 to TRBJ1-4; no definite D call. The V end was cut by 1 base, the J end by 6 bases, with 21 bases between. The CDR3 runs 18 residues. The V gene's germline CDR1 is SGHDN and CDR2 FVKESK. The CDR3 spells CASSQASRVAVGDEKLFF. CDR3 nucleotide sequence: TGTGCCAGCAGCCAAGCTTCTCGGGTAGCAGTCGGGGATGAAAAACTGTTTTTT.

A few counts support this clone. The CDR3 here is CASSTDSATNEKLFF. In DNA, the CDR3 is TGTGCCAGCTCGACGGACAGTGCAACTAATGAAAAACTGTTTTTT. This sequence joins TRBV18 and TRBJ1-4; weak D call: TRBD1 (6 bases). This CDR3 comprises 15 residues. Trimming took 6 bases from V and 0 from J, leaving 11 bases between them. Germline V lookup: CDR1 KGHSH, CDR2 LQKENI.

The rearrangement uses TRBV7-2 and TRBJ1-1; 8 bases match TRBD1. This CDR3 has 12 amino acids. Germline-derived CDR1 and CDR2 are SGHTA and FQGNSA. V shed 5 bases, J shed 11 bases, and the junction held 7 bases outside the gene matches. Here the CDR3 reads CASSPTGEVAFF. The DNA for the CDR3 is TGTGCCAGCAGCCCGACAGGGGAGGTTGCTTTCTTT.

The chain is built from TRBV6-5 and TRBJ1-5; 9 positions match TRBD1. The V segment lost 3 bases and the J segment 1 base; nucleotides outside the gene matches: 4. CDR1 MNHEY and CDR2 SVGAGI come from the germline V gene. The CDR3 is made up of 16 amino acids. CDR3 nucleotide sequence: TGTGCCAGCAGTTATTCCGGGACAGGGAGCAATCAGCCCCAGCATTTT. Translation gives CASSYSGTGSNQPQHF.

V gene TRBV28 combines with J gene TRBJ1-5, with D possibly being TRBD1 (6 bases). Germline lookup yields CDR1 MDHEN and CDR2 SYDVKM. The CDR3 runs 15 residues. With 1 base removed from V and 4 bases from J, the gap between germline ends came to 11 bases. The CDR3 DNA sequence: TGTGCCAGCAGTTTATCACAGGGTTGGAATCAGCCCCAGCATTTT. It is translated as CASSLSQGWNQPQHF. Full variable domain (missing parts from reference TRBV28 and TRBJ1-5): DVKVTQSSRYLVKRTGEKVFLECVQDMDHENMFWYRQDPGLGLRLIYFSYDVKMKEKGDIPEGYSVSREKKERFSLILESASTNQTSMYLCASSLSQGWNQPQHFGDGTRLSIL.

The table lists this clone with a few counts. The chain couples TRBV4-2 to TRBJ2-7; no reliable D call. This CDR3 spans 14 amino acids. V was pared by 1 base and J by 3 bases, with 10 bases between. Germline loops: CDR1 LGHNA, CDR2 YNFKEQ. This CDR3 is CASSQGPGVYEQYF. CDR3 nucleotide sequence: TGTGCCAGCAGCCAAGGGCCGGGTGTCTACGAGCAGTACTTC.

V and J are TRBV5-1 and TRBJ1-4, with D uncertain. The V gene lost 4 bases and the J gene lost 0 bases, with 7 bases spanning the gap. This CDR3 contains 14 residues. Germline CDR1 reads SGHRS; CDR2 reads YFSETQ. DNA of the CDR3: TGCGCCAGCAGCGAGGTATCAACTAATGAAAAACTGTTTTTT. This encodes CASSEVSTNEKLFF.

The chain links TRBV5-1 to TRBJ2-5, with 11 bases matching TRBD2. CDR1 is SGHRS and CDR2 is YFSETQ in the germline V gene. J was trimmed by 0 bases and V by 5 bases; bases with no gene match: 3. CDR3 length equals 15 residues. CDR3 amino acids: CASSRLAGHQETQYF. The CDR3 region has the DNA TGCGCCAGCAGTCGACTAGCGGGGCACCAAGAGACCCAGTACTTC.

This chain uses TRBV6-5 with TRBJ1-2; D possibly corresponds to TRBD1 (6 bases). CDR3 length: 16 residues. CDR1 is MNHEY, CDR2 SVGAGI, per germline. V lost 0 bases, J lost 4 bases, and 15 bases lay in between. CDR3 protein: CASSYSNRVRTYGYTF. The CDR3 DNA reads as TGTGCCAGCAGTTACTCGAACAGGGTACGCACCTATGGCTACACCTTC.

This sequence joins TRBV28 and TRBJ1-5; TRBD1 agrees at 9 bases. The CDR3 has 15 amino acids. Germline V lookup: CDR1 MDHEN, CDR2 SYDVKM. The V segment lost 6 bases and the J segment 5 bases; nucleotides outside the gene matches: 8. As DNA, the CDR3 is TGTGCCAGCAGGGGAACAGGGGGCAAGGATCAGCCCCAGCATTTT. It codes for CASRGTGGKDQPQHF.

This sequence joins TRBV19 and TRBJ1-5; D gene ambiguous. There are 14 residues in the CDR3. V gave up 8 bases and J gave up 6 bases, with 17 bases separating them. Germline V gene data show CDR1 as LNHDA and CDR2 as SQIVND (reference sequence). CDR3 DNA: TGTGCCAGTGATGGAGAGGTGTGGCGTCAGCCCCAGCATTTT. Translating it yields CASDGEVWRQPQHF.

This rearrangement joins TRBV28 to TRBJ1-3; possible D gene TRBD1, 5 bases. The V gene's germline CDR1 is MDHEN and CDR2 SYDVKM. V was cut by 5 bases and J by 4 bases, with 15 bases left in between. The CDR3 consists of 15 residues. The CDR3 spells CASSVGGGNGNTIYF. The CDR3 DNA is TGTGCCAGCAGTGTCGGCGGGGGTAACGGAAACACCATATATTTT.

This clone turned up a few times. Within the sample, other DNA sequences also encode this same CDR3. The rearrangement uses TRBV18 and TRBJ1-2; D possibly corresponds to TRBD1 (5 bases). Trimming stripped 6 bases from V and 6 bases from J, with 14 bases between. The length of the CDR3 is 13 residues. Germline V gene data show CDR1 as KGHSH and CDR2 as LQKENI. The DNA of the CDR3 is TGTGCCAGCTCCCCCGGGCAGGGCGATGGCTACACCTTC. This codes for CASSPGQGDGYTF.

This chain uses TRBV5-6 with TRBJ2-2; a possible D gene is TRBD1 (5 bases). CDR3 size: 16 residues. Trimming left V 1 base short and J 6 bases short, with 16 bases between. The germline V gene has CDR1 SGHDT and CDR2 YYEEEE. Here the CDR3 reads CASSLSGYGFAGELFF. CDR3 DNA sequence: TGTGCCAGCAGCTTGTCAGGGTATGGTTTTGCCGGGGAGCTGTTTTTT.

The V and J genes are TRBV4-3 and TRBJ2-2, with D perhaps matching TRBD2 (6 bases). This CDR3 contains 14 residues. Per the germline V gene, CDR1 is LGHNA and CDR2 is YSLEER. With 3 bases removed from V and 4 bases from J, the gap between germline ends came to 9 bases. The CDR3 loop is CASSQTRFTGELFF. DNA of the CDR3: TGCGCCAGCAGCCAGACTAGATTCACCGGGGAGCTGTTTTTT.

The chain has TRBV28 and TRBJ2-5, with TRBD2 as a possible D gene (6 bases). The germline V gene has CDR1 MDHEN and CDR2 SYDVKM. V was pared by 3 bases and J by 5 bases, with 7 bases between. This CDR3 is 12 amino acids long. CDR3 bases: TGTGCCAGCAGTTTGGCGGGGGAGACCCAGTACTTC. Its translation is CASSLAGETQYF.

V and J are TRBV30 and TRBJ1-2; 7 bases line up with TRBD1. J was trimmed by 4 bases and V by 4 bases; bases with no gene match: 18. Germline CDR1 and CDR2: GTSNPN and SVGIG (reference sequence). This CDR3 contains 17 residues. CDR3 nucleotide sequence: TGTGCCTGGACGCTACCGGGACAGCCGTCTCTGGGCTATGGCTACACCTTC. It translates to CAWTLPGQPSLGYGYTF.

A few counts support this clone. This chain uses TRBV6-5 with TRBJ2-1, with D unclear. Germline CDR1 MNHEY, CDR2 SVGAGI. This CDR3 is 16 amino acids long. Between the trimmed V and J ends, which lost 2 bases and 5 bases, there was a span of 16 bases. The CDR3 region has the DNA TGTGCCAGCAGTTACCGCGGACCGCTATACCACAATGAGCAGTTCTTC. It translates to CASSYRGPLYHNEQFF.

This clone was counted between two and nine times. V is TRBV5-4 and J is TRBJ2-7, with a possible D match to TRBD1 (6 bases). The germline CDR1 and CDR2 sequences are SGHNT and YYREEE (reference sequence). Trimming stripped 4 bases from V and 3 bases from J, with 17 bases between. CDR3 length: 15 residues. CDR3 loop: CASSQTGKSIYEQYF. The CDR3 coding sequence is TGTGCCAGCAGCCAAACAGGGAAGAGTATCTACGAGCAGTACTTC.